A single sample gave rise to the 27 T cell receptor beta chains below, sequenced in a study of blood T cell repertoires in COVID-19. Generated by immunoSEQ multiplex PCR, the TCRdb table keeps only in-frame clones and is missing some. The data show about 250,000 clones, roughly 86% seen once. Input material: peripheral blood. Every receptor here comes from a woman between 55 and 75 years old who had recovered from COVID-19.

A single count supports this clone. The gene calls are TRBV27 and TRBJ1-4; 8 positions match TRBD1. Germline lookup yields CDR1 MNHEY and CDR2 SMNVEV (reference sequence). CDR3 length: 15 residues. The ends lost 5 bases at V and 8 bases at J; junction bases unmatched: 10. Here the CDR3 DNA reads TGTGCCAGCAGTACCCGGACAGGGTCAATCGAAAAACTGTTTTTT. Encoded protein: CASSTRTGSIEKLFF.

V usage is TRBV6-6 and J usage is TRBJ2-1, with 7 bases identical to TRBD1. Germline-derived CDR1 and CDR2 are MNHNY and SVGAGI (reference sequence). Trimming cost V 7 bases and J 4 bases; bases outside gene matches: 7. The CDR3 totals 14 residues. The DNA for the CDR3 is TGTGCCAGCATATCAATGACAGGGTACAATGAGCAGTTCTTC. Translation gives CASISMTGYNEQFF.

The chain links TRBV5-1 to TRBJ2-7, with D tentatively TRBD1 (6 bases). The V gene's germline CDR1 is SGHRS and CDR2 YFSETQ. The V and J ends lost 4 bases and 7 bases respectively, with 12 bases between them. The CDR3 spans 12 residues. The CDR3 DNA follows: TGCGCCAGCAGCCAACAGGGCAGGGAGCAGTACTTC. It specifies CASSQQGREQYF.

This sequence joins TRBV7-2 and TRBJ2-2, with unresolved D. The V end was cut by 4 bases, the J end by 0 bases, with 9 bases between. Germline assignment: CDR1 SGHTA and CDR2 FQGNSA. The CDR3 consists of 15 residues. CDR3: CASSSTYANTGELFF. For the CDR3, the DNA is TGTGCCAGCAGCTCGACATACGCGAACACCGGGGAGCTGTTTTTT.

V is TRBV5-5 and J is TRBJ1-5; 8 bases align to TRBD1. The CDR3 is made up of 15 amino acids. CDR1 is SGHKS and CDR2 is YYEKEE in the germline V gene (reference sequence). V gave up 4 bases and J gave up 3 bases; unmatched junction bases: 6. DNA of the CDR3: TGTGCCAGCAGCGCCCTGACAGGGGACAATCAGCCCCAGCATTTT. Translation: CASSALTGDNQPQHF. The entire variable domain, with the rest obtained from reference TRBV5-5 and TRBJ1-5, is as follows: DAGVTQSPTHLIKTRGQQVTLRCSPISGHKSVSWYQQVLGQGPQFIFQYYEKEERGRGNFPDRFSARQFPNYSSELNVNALLLGDSALYLCASSALTGDNQPQHFGDGTRLSIL.

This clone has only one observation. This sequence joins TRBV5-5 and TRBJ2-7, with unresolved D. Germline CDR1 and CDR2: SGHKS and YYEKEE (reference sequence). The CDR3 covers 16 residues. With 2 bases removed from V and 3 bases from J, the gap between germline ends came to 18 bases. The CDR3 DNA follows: TGTGCCAGCAGCTTCCCACCAGCGAGGAACCACTACGAGCAGTACTTC. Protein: CASSFPPARNHYEQYF.

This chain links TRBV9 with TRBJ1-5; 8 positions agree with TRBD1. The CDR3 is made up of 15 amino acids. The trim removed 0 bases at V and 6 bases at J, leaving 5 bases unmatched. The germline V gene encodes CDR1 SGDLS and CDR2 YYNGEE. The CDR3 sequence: CASSVGSGGGQPQHF. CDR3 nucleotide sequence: TGTGCCAGCAGCGTAGGTTCAGGGGGCGGTCAGCCCCAGCATTTT. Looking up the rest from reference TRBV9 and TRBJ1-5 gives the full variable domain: DSGVTQTPKHLITATGQRVTLRCSPRSGDLSVYWYQQSLDQGLQFLIQYYNGEERAKGNILERFSAQQFPDLHSELNLSSLELGDSALYFCASSVGSGGGQPQHFGDGTRLSIL.

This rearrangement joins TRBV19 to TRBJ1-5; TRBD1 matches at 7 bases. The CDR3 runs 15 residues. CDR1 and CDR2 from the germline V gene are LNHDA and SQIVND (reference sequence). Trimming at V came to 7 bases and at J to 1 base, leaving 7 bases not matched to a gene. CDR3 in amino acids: CASTLGTASNQPQHF. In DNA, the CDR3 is TGTGCCAGTACCCTCGGGACAGCCAGCAATCAGCCCCAGCATTTT.

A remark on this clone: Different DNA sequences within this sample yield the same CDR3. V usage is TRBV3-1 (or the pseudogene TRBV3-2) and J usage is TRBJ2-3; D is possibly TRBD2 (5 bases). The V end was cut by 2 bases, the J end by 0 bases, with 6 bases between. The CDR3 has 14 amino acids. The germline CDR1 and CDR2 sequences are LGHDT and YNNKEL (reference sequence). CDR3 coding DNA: TGTGCCAGCAGCCAAAGAGGGAGCACAGATACGCAGTATTTT. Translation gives CASSQRGSTDTQYF.

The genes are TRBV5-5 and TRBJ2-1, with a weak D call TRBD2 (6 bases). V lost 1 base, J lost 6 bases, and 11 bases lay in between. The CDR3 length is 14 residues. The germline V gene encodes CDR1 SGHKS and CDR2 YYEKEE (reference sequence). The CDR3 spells CASSLWDFTNEQFF. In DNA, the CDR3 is TGTGCCAGCAGCTTGTGGGACTTTACCAATGAGCAGTTCTTC.

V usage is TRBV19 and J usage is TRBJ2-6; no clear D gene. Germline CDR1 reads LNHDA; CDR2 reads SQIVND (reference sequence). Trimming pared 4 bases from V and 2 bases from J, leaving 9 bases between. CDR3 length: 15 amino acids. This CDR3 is CASSTYSTGANVLTF. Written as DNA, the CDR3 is TGTGCCAGTAGTACCTATTCTACTGGGGCCAACGTCCTGACTTTC.

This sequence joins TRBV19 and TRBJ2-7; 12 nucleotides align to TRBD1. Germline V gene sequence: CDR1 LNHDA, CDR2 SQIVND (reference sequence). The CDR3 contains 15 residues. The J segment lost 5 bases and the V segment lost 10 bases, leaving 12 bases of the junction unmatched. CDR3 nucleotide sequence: TGTGCCACTAACCCGGGACAGGGGGCGCTCAACGAGCAGTACTTC. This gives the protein CATNPGQGALNEQYF.

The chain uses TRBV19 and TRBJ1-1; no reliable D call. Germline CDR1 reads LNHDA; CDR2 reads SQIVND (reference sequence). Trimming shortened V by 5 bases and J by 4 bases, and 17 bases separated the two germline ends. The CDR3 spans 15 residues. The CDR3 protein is CASSPRVQIGTEAFF. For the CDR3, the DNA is TGTGCCAGTAGTCCCCGGGTCCAAATTGGCACTGAAGCTTTCTTT.

CDR3 DNA: TGTGCCAGCAGCGGGACAGGGGGGGATCAGCCCCAGCATTTT. Translation: CASSGTGGDQPQHF. V gene TRBV9 combines with J gene TRBJ1-5, with 10 positions matching TRBD1. J lost 5 bases, V lost 3 bases, and 2 bases had no gene match. CDR3 size: 14 residues. Germline-derived CDR1 and CDR2 are SGDLS and YYNGEE.

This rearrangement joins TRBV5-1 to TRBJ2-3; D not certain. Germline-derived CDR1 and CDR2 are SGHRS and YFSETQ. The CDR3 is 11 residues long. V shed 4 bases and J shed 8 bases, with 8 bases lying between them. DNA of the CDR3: TGCGCCAGCAGCCCCCTCCGTACGCAGTATTTT. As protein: CASSPLRTQYF.

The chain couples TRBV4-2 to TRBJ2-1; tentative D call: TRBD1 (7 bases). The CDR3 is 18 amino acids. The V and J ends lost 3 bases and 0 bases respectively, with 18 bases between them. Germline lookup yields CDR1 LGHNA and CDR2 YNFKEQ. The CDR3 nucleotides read TGTGCCAGCAGCCAGCACCTTGGGGGGACAGCCTCCTACAATGAGCAGTTCTTC. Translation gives CASSQHLGGTASYNEQFF.

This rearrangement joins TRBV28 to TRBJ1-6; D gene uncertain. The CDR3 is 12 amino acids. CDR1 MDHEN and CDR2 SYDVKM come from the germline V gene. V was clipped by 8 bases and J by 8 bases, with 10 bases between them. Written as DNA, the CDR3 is TGTGCCAGCTCGGAGTGGTATTCACCCCTCCACTTT. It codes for CASSEWYSPLHF. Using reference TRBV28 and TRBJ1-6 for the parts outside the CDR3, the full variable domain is DVKVTQSSRYLVKRTGEKVFLECVQDMDHENMFWYRQDPGLGLRLIYFSYDVKMKEKGDIPEGYSVSREKKERFSLILESASTNQTSMYLCASSEWYSPLHFGNGTRLTVT.

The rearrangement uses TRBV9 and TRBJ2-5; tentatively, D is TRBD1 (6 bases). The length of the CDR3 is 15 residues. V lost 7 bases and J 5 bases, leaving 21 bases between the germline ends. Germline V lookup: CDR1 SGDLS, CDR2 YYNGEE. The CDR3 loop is CASSRTPQGVETQYF. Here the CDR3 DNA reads TGTGCCAGCTCCCGCACGCCACAGGGCGTGGAGACCCAGTACTTC.

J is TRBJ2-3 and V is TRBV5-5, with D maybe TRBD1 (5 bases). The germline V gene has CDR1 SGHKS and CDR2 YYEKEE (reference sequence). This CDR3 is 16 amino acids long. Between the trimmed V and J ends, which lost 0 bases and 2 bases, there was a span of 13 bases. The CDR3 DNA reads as TGTGCCAGCAGCTTGGTGCCCGGCAGGGCCACAGATACGCAGTATTTT. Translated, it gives CASSLVPGRATDTQYF. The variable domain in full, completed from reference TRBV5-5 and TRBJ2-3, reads DAGVTQSPTHLIKTRGQQVTLRCSPISGHKSVSWYQQVLGQGPQFIFQYYEKEERGRGNFPDRFSARQFPNYSSELNVNALLLGDSALYLCASSLVPGRATDTQYFGPGTRLTVL.

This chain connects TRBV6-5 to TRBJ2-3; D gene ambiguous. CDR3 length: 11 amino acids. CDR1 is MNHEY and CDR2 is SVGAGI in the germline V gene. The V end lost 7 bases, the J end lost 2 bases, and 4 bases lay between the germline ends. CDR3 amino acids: CASKLTDTQYF. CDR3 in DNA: TGTGCCAGCAAACTCACAGATACGCAGTATTTT.

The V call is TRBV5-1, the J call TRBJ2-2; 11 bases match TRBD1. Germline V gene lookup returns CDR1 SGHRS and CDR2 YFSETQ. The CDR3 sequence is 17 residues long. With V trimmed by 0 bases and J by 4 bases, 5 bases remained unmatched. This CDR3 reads CASSLAPGQGVTGELFF. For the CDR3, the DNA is TGCGCCAGCAGCTTGGCCCCGGGACAGGGGGTCACCGGGGAGCTGTTTTTT.

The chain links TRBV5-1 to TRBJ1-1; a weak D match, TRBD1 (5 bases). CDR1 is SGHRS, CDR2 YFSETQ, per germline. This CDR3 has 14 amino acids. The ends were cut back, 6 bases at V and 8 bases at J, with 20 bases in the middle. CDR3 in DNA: TGCGCCAGCACTCTCGGGTGGGGGGTCTCCGAAGCTTTCTTT. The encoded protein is CASTLGWGVSEAFF.

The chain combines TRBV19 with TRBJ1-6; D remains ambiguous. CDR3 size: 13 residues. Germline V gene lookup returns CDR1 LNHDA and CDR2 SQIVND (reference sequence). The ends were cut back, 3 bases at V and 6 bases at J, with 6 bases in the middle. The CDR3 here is CASSIGLNSPLHF. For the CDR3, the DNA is TGTGCCAGTAGTATCGGACTTAATTCACCCCTCCACTTT.

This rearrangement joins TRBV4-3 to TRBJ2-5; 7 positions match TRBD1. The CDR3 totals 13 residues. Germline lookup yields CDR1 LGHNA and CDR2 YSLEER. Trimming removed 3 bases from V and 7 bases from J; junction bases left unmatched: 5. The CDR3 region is CASSQTGFATQYF. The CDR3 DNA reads TGCGCCAGCAGCCAGACAGGGTTCGCGACCCAGTACTTC.

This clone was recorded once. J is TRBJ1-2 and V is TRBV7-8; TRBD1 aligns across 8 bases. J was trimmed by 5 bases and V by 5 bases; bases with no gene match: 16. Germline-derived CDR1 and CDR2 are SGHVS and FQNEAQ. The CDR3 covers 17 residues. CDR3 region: CASSADRGIERKYGYTF. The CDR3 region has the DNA TGTGCCAGCAGCGCCGACAGGGGTATCGAGAGAAAATATGGCTACACCTTC.

The CDR3 protein is CASSEGTANTEAFF. The CDR3 DNA reads TGTGCCAGCAGTGAAGGGACAGCGAACACTGAAGCTTTCTTT. The chain recombines TRBV6-1 with TRBJ1-1; maybe TRBD1 (6 bases). The ends were cut back, 1 base at V and 1 base at J, with 7 bases in the middle. The length of the CDR3 is 14 residues. Per the germline V gene, CDR1 is MNHNS and CDR2 is SASEGT.

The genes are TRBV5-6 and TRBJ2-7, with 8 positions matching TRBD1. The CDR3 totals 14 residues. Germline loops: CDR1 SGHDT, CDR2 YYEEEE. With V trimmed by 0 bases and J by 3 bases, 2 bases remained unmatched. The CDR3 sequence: CASSLEQGVYEQYF. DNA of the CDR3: TGTGCCAGCAGCTTGGAACAGGGGGTCTACGAGCAGTACTTC.